The 6 T cell receptor beta chains listed next were all sequenced from one sample in a study of CD8 T cells in Susac syndrome. Roughly 0.5 to 1 ug RNA was reverse transcribed with random hexamers. One entry per CDR3 protein results from TCRdb running MiXCR on the immunoSEQ multiplex PCR reads. The sample lists under 150,000 distinct CDR3 sequences, approximately 95% seen once, with 0.13% to 0.15% in the top ten. Material: CD4+ T cells from PBMCs. These receptors were obtained from a human donor with Susac syndrome.

This clonotype was counted once. The chain joins TRBV12-3 or TRBV12-4 to TRBJ2-1; 13 positions match TRBD2. This CDR3 comprises 16 residues. V trimming: 6 bases; J trimming: 4 bases; junction bases outside the gene matches: 6. The CDR3 loop reads CASSLGLAGPYNEQFF. The CDR3 DNA is TGTGCCAGCAGCCTGGGACTAGCGGGACCTTACAATGAGCAGTTCTTC.

CDR3 DNA: TGTGCCAGCAGCTTGGGACCCCGGGGCACTGAAGCTTTCTTT. Translating gives CASSLGPRGTEAFF. The V gene is TRBV28, the J gene TRBJ1-1, with D possibly being TRBD1 (5 bases). Trimming removed 6 bases from V and 4 bases from J, with 15 bases in between. There are 14 residues in the CDR3. CDR1 is MDHEN, CDR2 SYDVKM, per germline.

The chain has TRBV4-1 and TRBJ2-7; TRBD2 matches at 12 bases. The germline gives CDR1 MGHRA, CDR2 YSYEKL. This CDR3 region has 16 residues. J was trimmed by 3 bases and V by 6 bases; bases with no gene match: 9. The CDR3 reads CASSYRLAGVLYEQYF. For the CDR3, the DNA is TGCGCCAGCAGTTACAGACTAGCGGGGGTTCTCTACGAGCAGTACTTC.

This rearrangement joins TRBV4-1 to TRBJ2-5; maybe TRBD2 (5 bases). The germline CDR1 and CDR2 sequences are MGHRA and YSYEKL. The length of the CDR3 is 18 residues. Between the trimmed V and J ends, which lost 0 bases and 5 bases, there was a span of 22 bases. DNA of the CDR3: TGCGCCAGCAGCCAAGATTTTGGGTCACTAGTGCGACGGGAGACCCAGTACTTC. Translated, it gives CASSQDFGSLVRRETQYF.

The chain employs TRBV2 and TRBJ2-5; the D is unclear. Germline V CDR1 and CDR2: SNHLY, FYNNEI. The ends were cut back, 6 bases at V and 2 bases at J, with 13 bases in the middle. The CDR3 length is 14 residues. As DNA, the CDR3 is TGTGCCAGCAGCCACAGAAGTTATCAAGAGACCCAGTACTTC. It encodes CASSHRSYQETQYF.

The chain employs TRBV12-3 or TRBV12-4 and TRBJ1-2; possible D gene TRBD1, 5 bases. CDR3 length: 13 residues. V lost 7 bases and J lost 7, with 16 bases in between. CDR3 sequence reads: CASTPGAKGGYTF. DNA of the CDR3: TGTGCCAGCACTCCCGGGGCCAAGGGTGGCTACACCTTC.